This T cell receptor beta chain was identified during a study of blood T cell repertoires in COVID-19. Across the whole study: Collection of acute and convalescent COVID-19 samples took place in the United States, Italy and Spain.

The authors' processing: How many nucleated cells were present was estimated from reference gene primer amplification. Using immunoSEQ multiplex PCR, the repertoire was profiled, and TCRdb retains in-frame clones only, with some absent. Clonal size and the V and J genes are those of that table, whereas D and trimming came from the DNA. Seen here are 150,000 to 200,000 clones, about 86% observed once, and the top ten hold over 7%. V shed 2 bases and J shed 8 bases, with 13 bases lying between them. The CDR3 has 14 amino acids. Germline V gene lookup returns CDR1 SGHNT and CDR2 YYREEE (reference sequence).

The sequence was obtained from a man aged 50 to 60 with active or convalescent COVID-19. The sample was peripheral blood. V gene TRBV5-4 combines with J gene TRBJ1-4, with D possibly matching TRBD1 (6 bases). The CDR3 spells CASSLGGRREKLFF. In DNA form, the CDR3 reads TGTGCCAGCAGCTTAGGGGGACGACGAGAAAAACTGTTTTTT.